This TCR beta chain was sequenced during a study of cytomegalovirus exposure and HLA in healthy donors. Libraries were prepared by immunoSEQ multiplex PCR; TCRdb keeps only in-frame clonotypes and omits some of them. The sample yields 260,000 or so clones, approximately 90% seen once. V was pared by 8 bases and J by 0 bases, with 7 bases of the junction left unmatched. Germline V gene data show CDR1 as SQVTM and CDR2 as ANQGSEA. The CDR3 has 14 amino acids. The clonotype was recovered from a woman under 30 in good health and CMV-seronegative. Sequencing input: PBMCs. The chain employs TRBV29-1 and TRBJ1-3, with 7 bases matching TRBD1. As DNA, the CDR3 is TGCAGCCGTGGACAGGAGGGCTCTGGAAACACCATATATTTT. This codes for CSRGQEGSGNTIYF.